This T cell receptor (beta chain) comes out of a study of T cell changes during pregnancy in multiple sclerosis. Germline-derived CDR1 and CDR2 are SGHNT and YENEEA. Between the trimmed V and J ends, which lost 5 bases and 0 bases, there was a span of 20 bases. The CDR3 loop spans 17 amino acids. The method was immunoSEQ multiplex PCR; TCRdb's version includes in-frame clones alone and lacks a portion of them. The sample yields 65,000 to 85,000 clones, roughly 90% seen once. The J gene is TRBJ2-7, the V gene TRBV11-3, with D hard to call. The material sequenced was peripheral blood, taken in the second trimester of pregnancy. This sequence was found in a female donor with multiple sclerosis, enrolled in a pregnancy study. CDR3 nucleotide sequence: TGTGCCAGCAGCCCCCGAGGTGGTGGTCAACCCTCCTACGAGCAGTACTTC. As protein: CASSPRGGGQPSYEQYF.